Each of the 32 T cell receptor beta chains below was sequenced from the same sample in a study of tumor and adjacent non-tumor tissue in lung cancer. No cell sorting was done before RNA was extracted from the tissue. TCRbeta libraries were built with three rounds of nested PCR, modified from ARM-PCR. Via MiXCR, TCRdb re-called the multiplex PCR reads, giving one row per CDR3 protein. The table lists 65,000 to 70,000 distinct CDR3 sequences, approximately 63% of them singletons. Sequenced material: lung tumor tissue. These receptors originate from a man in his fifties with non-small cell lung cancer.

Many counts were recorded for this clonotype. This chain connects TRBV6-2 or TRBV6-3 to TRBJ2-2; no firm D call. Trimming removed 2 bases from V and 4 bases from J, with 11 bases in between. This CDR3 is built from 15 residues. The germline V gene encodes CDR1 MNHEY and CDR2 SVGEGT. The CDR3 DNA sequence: TGTGCCAGCAGTTACGTTGGGCACCTCACCGGGGAGCTGTTTTTT. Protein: CASSYVGHLTGELFF.

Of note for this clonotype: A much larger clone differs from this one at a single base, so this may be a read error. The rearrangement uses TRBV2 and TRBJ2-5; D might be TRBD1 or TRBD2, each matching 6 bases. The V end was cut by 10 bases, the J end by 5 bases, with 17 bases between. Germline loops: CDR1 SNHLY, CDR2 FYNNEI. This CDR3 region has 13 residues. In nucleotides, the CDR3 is TGTGCCAACTTGAGGGGGGTTAGTGAGACCCAGTACTTC. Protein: CANLRGVSETQYF.

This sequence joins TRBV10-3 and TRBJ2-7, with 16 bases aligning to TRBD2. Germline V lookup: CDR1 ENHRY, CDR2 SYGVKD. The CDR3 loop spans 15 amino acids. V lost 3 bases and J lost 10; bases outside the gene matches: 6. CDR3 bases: TGTGCCATCAGTGATGCGGGACTAGCGGGAGGGCAACAGTACTTC. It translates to CAISDAGLAGGQQYF.

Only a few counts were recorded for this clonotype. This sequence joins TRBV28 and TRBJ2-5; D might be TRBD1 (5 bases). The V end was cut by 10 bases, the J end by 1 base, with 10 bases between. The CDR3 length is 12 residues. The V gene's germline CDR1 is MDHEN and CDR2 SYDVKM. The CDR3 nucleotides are TGTGCCACAAGGACACCCCAAGAGACCCAGTACTTC. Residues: CATRTPQETQYF.

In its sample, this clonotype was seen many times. Here the CDR3 reads CASSEGQGVKNIQYF. The CDR3 nucleotides are TGTGCCAGCAGTGAGGGGCAGGGCGTCAAAAACATTCAGTACTTC. The J gene is TRBJ2-4, the V gene TRBV6-1, with a possible D match to TRBD1 (5 bases). V lost 3 bases to trimming and J lost 3 bases, with 12 bases between them. This CDR3 has 15 residues. Germline V CDR1 and CDR2: MNHNS, SASEGT.

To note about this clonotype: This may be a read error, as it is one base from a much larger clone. The CDR3 DNA reads as TGTGCCAGCATGGTTACTAGCACAGATACGCAGTATTTT. Translated, it gives CASMVTSTDTQYF. The chain uses TRBV14 and TRBJ2-3; D uncertain. The CDR3 has 13 residues. Trimming cost V 7 bases and J 0 bases, with 8 bases left between them. CDR1 and CDR2 from the germline V gene are SGHDN and FVKESK.

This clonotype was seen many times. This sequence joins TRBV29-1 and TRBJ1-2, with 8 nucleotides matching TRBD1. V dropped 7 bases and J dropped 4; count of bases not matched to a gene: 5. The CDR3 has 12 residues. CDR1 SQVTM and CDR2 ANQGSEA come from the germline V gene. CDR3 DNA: TGCAGCGCAGACAGGGGTACCTATGGCTACACCTTC. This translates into CSADRGTYGYTF.

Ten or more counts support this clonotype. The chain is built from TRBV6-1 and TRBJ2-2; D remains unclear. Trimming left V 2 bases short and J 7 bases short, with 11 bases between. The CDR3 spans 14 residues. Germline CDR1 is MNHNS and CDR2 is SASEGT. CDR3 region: CASSENWANGELFF. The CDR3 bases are TGTGCCAGCAGTGAAAACTGGGCAAACGGGGAGCTGTTTTTT.

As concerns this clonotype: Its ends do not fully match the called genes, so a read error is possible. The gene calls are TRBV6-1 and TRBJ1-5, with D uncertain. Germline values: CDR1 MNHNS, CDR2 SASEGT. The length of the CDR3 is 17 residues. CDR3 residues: CASSGTVSLSSNQPQHF. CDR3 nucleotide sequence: TGTGCCAGCAGTGGGACCGTCTCATTGAGTAGCAATCAGCCCCAGCACTTT.

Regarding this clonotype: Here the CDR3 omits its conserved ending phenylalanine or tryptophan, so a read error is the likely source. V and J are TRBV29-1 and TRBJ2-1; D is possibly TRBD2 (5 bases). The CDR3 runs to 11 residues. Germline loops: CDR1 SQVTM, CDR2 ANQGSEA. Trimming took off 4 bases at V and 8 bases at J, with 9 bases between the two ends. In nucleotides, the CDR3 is TGCAGCGTTGCTAGCTTTCATGAGCAGTTCCTC. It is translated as CSVASFHEQFL.

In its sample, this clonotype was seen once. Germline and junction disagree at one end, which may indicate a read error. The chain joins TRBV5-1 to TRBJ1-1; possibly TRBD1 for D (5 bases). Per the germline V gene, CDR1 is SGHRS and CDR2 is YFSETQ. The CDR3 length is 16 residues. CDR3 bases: TGCCCCAGCAGCTCTGCAGGGCACGGAGTGAACACTGAAGCCTTCTTT. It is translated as CPSSSAGHGVNTEAFF.

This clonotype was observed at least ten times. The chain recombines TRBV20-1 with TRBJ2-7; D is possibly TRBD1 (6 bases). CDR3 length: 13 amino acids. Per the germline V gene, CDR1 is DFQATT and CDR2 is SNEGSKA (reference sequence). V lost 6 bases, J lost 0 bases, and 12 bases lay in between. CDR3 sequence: CSAGRGSSYEQYF. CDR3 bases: TGCAGTGCGGGCAGGGGATCCTCCTACGAGCAGTACTTC.

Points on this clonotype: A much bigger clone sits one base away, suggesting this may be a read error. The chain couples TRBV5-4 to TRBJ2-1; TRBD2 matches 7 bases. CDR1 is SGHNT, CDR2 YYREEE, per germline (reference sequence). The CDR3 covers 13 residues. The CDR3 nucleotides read TGTGCCAGCATCTTGTCCACTAGCGATGAGCAGTTCTTC. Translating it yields CASILSTSDEQFF.

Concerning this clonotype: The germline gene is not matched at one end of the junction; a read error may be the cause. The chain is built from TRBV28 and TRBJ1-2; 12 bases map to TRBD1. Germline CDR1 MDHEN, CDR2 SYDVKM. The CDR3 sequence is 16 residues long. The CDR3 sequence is CASRQDTGTGGRGYTF. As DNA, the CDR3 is TGTGCCAGCAGGCAAGATACCGGGACAGGGGGCCGTGGCTACACGTTC.

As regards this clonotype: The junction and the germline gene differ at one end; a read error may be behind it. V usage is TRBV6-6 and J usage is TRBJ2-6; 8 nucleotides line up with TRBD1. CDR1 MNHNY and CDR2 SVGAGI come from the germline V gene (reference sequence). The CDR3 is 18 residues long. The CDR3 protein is CASSYSPGQESGSNVLTF. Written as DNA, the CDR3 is TGTGCCAGCAGTTACTCCCCGGGACAGGAGTCTGGGTCCAACGTCCTGACTTTC.

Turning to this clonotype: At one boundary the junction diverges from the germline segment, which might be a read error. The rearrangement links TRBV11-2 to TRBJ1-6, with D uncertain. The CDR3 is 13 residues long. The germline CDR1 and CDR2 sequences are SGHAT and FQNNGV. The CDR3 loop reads CASSLARNSPLYF. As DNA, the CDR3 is TGTGCCAGCAGCTTAGCCAGAAATTCACCCCTCTACTTC.

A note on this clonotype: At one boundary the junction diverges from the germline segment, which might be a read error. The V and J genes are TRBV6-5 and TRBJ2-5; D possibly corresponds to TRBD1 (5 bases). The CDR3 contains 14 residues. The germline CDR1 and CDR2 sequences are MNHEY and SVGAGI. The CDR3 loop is CASSYSNRLETQYF. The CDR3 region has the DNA TGTGCCAGCAGTTACTCGAACAGGCTTGAGACCCAGTACTTT.

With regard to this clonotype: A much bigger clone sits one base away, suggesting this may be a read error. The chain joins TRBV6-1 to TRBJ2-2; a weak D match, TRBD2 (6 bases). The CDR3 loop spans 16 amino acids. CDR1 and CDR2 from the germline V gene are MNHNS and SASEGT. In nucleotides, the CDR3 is TGTGCCAGCAGTGAAGCGAACTGGGCAGGGACCGGGGGGCTGTTTTTT. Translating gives CASSEANWAGTGGLFF.

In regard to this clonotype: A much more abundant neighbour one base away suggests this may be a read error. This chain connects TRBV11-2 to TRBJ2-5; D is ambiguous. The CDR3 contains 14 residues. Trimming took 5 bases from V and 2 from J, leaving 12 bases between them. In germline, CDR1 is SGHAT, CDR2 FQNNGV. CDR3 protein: CASSLRSWQETQYF. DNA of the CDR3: TGTGCCAGCAGCCTCAGGTCCTGGCAAGAGACCCAGTACTTC. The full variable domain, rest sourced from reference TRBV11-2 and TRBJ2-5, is EAGVAQSPRYKIIEKRQSVAFWCNPISGHATLYWYQQILGQGPKLLIQFQNNGVVDDSQLPKDRFSAERLKGVDSTLKIQPAKLEDSAVYLCASSLRSWQETQYFGPGTRLLVL.

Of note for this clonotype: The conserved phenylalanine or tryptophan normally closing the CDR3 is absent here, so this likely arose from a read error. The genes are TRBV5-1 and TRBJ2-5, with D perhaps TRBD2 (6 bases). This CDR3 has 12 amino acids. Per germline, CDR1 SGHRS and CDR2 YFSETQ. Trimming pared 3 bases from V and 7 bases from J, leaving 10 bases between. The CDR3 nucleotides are TGCGCCAGCAGCTCCGCCGGGGGGACCCAGTACTCC. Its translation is CASSSAGGTQYS.

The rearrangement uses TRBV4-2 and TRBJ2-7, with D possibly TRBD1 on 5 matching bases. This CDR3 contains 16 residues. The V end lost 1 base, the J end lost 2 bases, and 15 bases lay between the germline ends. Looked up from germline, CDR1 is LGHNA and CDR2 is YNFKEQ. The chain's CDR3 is CASSQVWTMSPYEQYF. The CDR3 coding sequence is TGTGCCAGCAGCCAAGTATGGACAATGAGCCCCTACGAGCAGTACTTC.

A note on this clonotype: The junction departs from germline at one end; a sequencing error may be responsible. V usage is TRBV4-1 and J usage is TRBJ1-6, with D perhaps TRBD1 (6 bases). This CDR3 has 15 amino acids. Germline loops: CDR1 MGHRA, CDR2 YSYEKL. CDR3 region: CTSSQSRGENSPLHF. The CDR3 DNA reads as TGCACCAGCAGCCAAAGCAGGGGCGAAAATTCACCCCTCCACTTT.

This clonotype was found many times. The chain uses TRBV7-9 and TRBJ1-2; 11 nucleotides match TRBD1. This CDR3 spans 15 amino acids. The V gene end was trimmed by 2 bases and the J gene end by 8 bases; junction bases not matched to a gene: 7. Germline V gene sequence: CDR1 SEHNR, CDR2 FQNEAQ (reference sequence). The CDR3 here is CASSLIGTGGEGYTF. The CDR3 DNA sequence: TGTGCCAGCAGCTTAATCGGGACAGGGGGTGAGGGCTACACCTTC. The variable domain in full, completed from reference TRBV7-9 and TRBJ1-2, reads DTGVSQNPRHKITKRGQNVTFRCDPISEHNRLYWYRQTLGQGPEFLTYFQNEAQLEKSRLLSDRFSAERPKGSFSTLEIQRTEQGDSAMYLCASSLIGTGGEGYTFGSGTRLTVV.

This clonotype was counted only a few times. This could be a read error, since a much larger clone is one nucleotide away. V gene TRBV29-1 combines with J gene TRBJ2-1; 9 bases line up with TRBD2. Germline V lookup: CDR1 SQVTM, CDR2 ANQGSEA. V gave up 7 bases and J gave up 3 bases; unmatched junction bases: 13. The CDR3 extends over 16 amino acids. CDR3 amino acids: CSDPRIAGEFYNEQFF. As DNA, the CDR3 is TGCAGCGATCCGAGAATAGCGGGAGAATTCTACAATGAGCAGTTCTTC.

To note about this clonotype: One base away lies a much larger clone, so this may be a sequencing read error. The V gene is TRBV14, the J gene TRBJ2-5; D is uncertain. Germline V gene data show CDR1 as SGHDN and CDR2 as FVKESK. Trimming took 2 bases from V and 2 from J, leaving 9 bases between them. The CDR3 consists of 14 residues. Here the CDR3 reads CASSQNMGQETQYF. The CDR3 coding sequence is TGTGCCAGCAGCCAAAACATGGGGCAAGAGACCCAGTACTTC.

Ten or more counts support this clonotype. DNA for the CDR3: TGTGCCAGCAGTCTACTAGCGGGCGGGCGGGATACGCAGTATTTT. Amino acids: CASSLLAGGRDTQYF. V and J are TRBV6-6 and TRBJ2-3, with 9 positions matching TRBD2. Germline CDR1 is MNHNY and CDR2 is SVGAGI (reference sequence). The CDR3 has 15 residues. J gave up 6 bases and V 5 bases, and 9 bases lay outside the gene matches.

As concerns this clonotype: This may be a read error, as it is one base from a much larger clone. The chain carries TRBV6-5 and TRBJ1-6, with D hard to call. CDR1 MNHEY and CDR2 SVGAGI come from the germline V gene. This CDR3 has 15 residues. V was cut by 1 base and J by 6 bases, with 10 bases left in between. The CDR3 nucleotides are TGTGCCAGCAGTTACTGGCAGCTGCTTAATTCACCCCTCCACTTT. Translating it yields CASSYWQLLNSPLHF.

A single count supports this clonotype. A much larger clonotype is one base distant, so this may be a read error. The CDR3 loop is CASSQNLGDEQFF. CDR3 nucleotide sequence: TGTGCCAGCAGCCAAAATCTGGGCGATGAGCAGTTCTTC. The chain carries TRBV14 and TRBJ2-1, with no clear D. Germline V CDR1 and CDR2: SGHDN, FVKESK. The CDR3 contains 13 residues. Trimming took 2 bases from V and 8 from J, leaving 10 bases between them.

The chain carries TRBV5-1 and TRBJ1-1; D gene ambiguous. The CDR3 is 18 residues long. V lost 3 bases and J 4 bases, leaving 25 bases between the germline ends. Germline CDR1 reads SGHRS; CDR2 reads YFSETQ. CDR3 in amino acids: CASSSGREEMRSSTEAFF. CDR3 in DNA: TGCGCCAGCAGCTCCGGAAGGGAAGAAATGAGATCAAGCACTGAAGCTTTCTTT.

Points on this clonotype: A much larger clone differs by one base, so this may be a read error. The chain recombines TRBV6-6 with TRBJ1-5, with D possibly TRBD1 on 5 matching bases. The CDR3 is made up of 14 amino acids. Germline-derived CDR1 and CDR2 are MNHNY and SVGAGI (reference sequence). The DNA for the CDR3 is TGTGCCAACAGTTATCGGGACTTCAATCAGCCCCAGCATTTT. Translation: CANSYRDFNQPQHF.

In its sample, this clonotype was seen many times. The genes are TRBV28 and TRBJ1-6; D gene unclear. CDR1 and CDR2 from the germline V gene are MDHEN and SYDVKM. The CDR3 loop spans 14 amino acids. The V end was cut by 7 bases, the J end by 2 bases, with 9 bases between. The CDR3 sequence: CASNIGTYNSPLHF. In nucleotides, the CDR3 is TGTGCCAGCAATATCGGGACCTATAATTCACCCCTCCACTTT.

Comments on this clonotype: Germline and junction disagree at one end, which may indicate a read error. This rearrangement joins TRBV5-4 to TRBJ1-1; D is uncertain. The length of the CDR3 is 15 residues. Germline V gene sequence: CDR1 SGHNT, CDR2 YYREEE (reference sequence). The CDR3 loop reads CASSAVSGANTGAFF. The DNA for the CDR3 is TGTGCCAGCAGCGCCGTATCAGGAGCGAACACTGGAGCTTTCTTT.